Presented here are 6 T cell receptor beta chains from one specimen sequenced in a study of tissue T cells after allogeneic stem cell transplantation. Using immunoSEQ multiplex PCR, the repertoire was profiled, and TCRdb retains in-frame clones only, with some absent. The table lists about 2,500 clones, more than 55% of them singletons, with roughly 4.5% in the top ten. The sample consisted of gut tissue. These receptors were collected from a female BALB/c mouse in good health. The MHC haplotype recorded for the strain is H2-d.

Comment on this clone: Genes and germline come from the mouse. Read coverage stops 1 residue before the CDR3 terminus; the germline J gene supplies the remainder. The gene calls are TRBV13-2 and TRBJ2-4; 7 nucleotides match TRBD2. Germline V gives CDR1 NNHNN, CDR2 SYGAGS (reference sequence). With V trimmed by 3 bases and J by 0 bases, 4 bases remained unmatched. This CDR3 comprises 15 residues. The sequenced CDR3 bases are TGTGCCAGCGGTGTTGGGGGGTCTAGTCAAAACACCTTGTAC. This codes for CASGVGGSSQNTLY. The entire CDR3 protein reads CASGVGGSSQNTLYF.

About this clone itself: Mouse gene names apply. CDR3 bases read: TGTGCCAGCAGCCAAGACGGGGCTAGTGCAGAAACGCTGTAT. Protein: CASSQDGASAETLY. The full CDR3 reads CASSQDGASAETLYF. The chain employs TRBV5 and TRBJ2-3; either TRBD1 or TRBD2 may supply D (5 bases each). The sequence runs out 1 residue before the end of the CDR3; the remainder is reconstructed from the germline J gene. The CDR3 runs to 15 residues. V shed 0 bases and J shed 0 bases, with 7 bases lying between them. From germline, CDR1 is LGHNA and CDR2 YNLKQL (reference sequence).

With respect to this clone: Gene names follow the mouse nomenclature. Read sequence stops 1 residue before the CDR3 end, and the germline J gene provides the missing end. This sequence joins TRBV14 and TRBJ1-1; TRBD1 is a possible D gene (6 bases). Trimming took 5 bases from V and 5 from J, leaving 10 bases between them. CDR1 SGHDT and CDR2 FRDEAV come from the germline V gene. CDR3 size: 12 residues. The CDR3 sequence is CASSTGTTEVFF. The sequenced CDR3 bases are TGTGCCAGCAGCACCGGGACAACAGAAGTCTTC.

On this clone: Genes here carry mouse names. The CDR3 bases that were read are TGTGCTAGCAGTTTACACTGGGGGGCTTATGAACAGTAC. As protein: CASSLHWGAYEQY. The full CDR3 reads CASSLHWGAYEQYF. V and J are TRBV29 and TRBJ2-7; TRBD2 agrees at 9 bases. The DNA ends 1 residue before the CDR3 does, and the rest of the CDR3 is filled in from the germline J gene. The CDR3 contains 14 residues. Trimming at V came to 2 bases and at J to 4 bases, leaving 3 bases not matched to a gene. Germline-derived CDR1 and CDR2 are MSHET and SYDVDS.

As regards this clone: Gene names refer to mouse genes. The DNA ends 1 residue before the CDR3 does, and the rest of the CDR3 is filled in from the germline J gene. The chain couples TRBV5 to TRBJ2-3; 9 bases are shared with TRBD2. V shed 1 base, J shed 1 base, and the junction held 6 bases outside the gene matches. The CDR3 totals 17 residues. CDR1 is LGHNA and CDR2 is YNLKQL in the germline V gene (reference sequence). The covered CDR3 bases are TGTGCCAGCAGCCAAGTGGGGGGGCGAAGAGGTGCAGAAACGCTGTAT. This encodes CASSQVGGRRGAETLY. From start to end, the CDR3 is CASSQVGGRRGAETLYF.

Details on this clone: The listed genes are named as in mouse. The CDR3 end lies 1 residue beyond the end of the read and is filled in from the germline J gene. This rearrangement joins TRBV13-2 to TRBJ1-1; TRBD1 matches at 7 bases. The CDR3 sequence is 13 residues long. Germline V lookup: CDR1 NNHNN, CDR2 SYGAGS (reference sequence). V shed 4 bases and J 1 base; nucleotides not matched to a gene: 1. The CDR3 DNA, read in part, is TGTGCCAGCGGTTACAGGGGGAACACAGAAGTCTTC. It yields the protein CASGYRGNTEVF. The whole CDR3 protein reads CASGYRGNTEVFF.